This TCR beta chain was obtained from a study of blood T cell repertoires in COVID-19. Study-wide context: Samples came from the United States, Italy and Spain, spanning acute and convalescent COVID-19. The cDNA or gDNA used as material had been derived from T cells, B-cell-depleted T cells, or PBMCs.

The CDR3 spans 16 residues. V lost 2 bases to trimming and J lost 3 bases; unmatched junction nucleotides: 7. Looked up from germline, CDR1 is MNHEY and CDR2 is SVGAGI. In the authors' methods: Quantification of nucleated cells was approximated via reference gene primer amplification. This table comes from immunoSEQ multiplex PCR, and its TCRdb copy is limited to in-frame clones, with some not included. V, J and clone size reflect that table, while D and trimming were determined from the DNA. The data contain roughly 150,000 clones, about 80% of them seen just once; the ten biggest clones take up around 8.6%. This clone was seen only a few times.

The J gene is TRBJ1-5, the V gene TRBV6-5, with 7 bases fitting TRBD1. The sequencing sample was made of peripheral blood. This clonotype was obtained from a human donor in a cohort sampled during active COVID-19. As DNA, the CDR3 is TGTGCCAGCAGTTACAGTACAGGGGCGGTCAATCAGCCCCAGCATTTT. It translates to CASSYSTGAVNQPQHF.